This TCR beta chain originates from a study of blood T cell repertoires in COVID-19. The protocol was immunoSEQ multiplex PCR, while the TCRdb copy is restricted to in-frame clones and leaves out a portion. Of 250,000 to 300,000 clones in the sample, about 90% are singletons; the top ten hold about 2%. This CDR3 spans 12 amino acids. Germline lookup yields CDR1 GTSNPN and CDR2 SVGIG (reference sequence). V lost 2 bases, J lost 7 bases, and 11 bases lay in between. Sequencing input: peripheral blood. This receptor was obtained from a woman aged 45 to 65 who had recovered from COVID-19. The chain employs TRBV30 and TRBJ1-2; D perhaps matches TRBD1 (6 bases). The DNA for the CDR3 is TGTGCCTGGAGTTGGGGGGGCGGTGGCTACACCTTC. As protein: CAWSWGGGGYTF.